Sequencing of this T cell receptor beta chain was carried out in a study of cytomegalovirus exposure and HLA in healthy donors. CDR3 size: 14 residues. CDR1 SEHNR and CDR2 FQNEAQ come from the germline V gene (reference sequence). Trimming stripped 3 bases from V and 2 bases from J, with 8 bases between. Primers: 60 Vbeta forward and 13 Jbeta reverse. The data were produced by immunoSEQ multiplex PCR, yet TCRdb's version contains in-frame clones alone and is incomplete. The sample shows around 190,000 clones, 81% of them seen only once. Material: PBMCs. The clonotype was recovered from a man aged 35-49 years in good health and CMV-seropositive. The J gene is TRBJ2-1, the V gene TRBV7-9, with a tentative D call TRBD1 (6 bases). The CDR3 here is CASSLDSTYNEQFF. The CDR3 DNA reads TGTGCCAGCAGCTTGGACAGCACCTACAATGAGCAGTTCTTC. Looking up the rest from reference TRBV7-9 and TRBJ2-1 gives the full variable domain: DTGVSQNPRHKITKRGQNVTFRCDPISEHNRLYWYRQTLGQGPEFLTYFQNEAQLEKSRLLSDRFSAERPKGSFSTLEIQRTEQGDSAMYLCASSLDSTYNEQFFGPGTRLTVL.